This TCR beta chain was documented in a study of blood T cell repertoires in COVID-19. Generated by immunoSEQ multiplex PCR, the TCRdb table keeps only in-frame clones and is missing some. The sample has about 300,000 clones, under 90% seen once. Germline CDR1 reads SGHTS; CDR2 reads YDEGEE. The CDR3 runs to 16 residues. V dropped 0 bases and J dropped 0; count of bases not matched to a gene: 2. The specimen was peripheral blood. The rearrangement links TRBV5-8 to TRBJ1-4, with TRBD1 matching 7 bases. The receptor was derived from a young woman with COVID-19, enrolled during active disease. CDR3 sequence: CASSLGQGATNEKLFF. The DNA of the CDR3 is TGTGCCAGCAGCTTGGGGCAGGGGGCAACTAATGAAAAACTGTTTTTT.